Given below is one T cell receptor beta chain in context. This specimen comes from a study of T cell repertoires in cytomegalovirus infection. V lost 2 bases to trimming and J lost 4 bases, with 14 bases between them. The germline CDR1 and CDR2 sequences are SGHVS and FNYEAQ. This CDR3 region has 15 residues. One entry per CDR3 protein, called by TCRdb with MiXCR from the reads. The sample shows hundreds of thousands of distinct CDR3 sequences, roughly 24% of them seen only once. The chain is built from TRBV7-6 and TRBJ1-1, with D unresolved. Input material: CD8+ T cells from PBMCs. This receptor was identified in a human donor in good health (CMV status not recorded). Some clones in this sample may be carry-over from other donors' samples. The CDR3 reads CASSLYPEAGTEAFF. The CDR3 region has the DNA TGTGCCAGCAGCTTATACCCCGAGGCCGGCACTGAAGCTTTCTTT. Supplemented by reference TRBV7-6 and TRBJ1-1, the full variable domain reads GAGVSQSPRYKVTKRGQDVALRCDPISGHVSLYWYRQALGQGPEFLTYFNYEAQQDKSGLPNDRFSAERPEGSISTLTIQRTEQRDSAMYRCASSLYPEAGTEAFFGQGTRLTVV.